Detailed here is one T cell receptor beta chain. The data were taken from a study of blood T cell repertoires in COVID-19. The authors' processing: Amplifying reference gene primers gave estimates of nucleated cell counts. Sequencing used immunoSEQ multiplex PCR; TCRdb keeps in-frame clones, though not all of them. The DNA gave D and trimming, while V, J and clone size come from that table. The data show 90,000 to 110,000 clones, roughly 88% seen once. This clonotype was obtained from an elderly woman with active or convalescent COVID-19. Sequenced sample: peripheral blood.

CDR3 nucleotides: TGTGCCAGCAGTTATGGCGGGGGCGGCTACGAGCAGTACTTC. Protein product: CASSYGGGGYEQYF. This chain links TRBV6-5 with TRBJ2-7, with D possibly matching TRBD2 (7 bases). V shed 3 bases and J shed 3 bases, with 12 bases lying between them. The CDR3 is 14 residues long. The V gene's germline CDR1 is MNHEY and CDR2 SVGAGI.